One sample yielded the 26 T cell receptor beta chains listed below, sequenced in a study of T-cell reconstitution after alpha-beta-depleted transplantation in children. The library targeted TCRbeta and was prepared with unique molecular identifiers. Via MiXCR, TCRdb re-called the PCR reads, giving one row per CDR3 protein. Seen here are about 230,000 distinct CDR3 sequences, more than 10% observed once, and the top ten hold around 3%. The sample was PBMCs from the stem cell graft donor, taken from the stem cell graft. Receptors originate from a human donor who donated a stem cell graft to a child with acute lymphoblastic leukemia.

There are a few counts of this clonotype. The chain has TRBV9 and TRBJ2-1; tentative D call: TRBD2 (6 bases). The germline V gene has CDR1 SGDLS and CDR2 YYNGEE. The CDR3 runs to 14 residues. V was clipped by 6 bases and J by 10 bases, with 20 bases between them. The DNA for the CDR3 is TGTGCCAGCAACTCCGGGACTCCCGGTATGGAGCAGTTCTTC. Amino acids: CASNSGTPGMEQFF.

This clonotype was counted many times. The V gene is TRBV7-6, the J gene TRBJ2-1; no reliable D call. The CDR3 spans 12 residues. Germline-derived CDR1 and CDR2 are SGHVS and FNYEAQ. Trimming took off 5 bases at V and 4 bases at J, with 6 bases between the two ends. In nucleotides, the CDR3 is TGTGCCAGCAGCAAAATTTACAATGAGCAGTTCTTC. Protein product: CASSKIYNEQFF.

This clonotype was found many times. The chain joins TRBV12-3 or TRBV12-4 to TRBJ2-7, with 10 nucleotides matching TRBD1. The CDR3 has 17 amino acids. The V gene end was trimmed by 5 bases and the J gene end by 4 bases; junction bases not matched to a gene: 14. The CDR3 DNA reads as TGTGCCAGCAGTAATTCACCGGGACAGGGGACAATATACGAGCAGTACTTC. As protein: CASSNSPGQGTIYEQYF.

This clonotype has at least ten counts. The genes are TRBV11-2 and TRBJ1-1, with 9 bases matching TRBD1. Per the germline V gene, CDR1 is SGHAT and CDR2 is FQNNGV. Trimming removed 5 bases from V and 7 bases from J; junction bases left unmatched: 20. The CDR3 covers 18 residues. CDR3 residues: CASSRTVATGGLDGEAFF. CDR3 DNA: TGTGCCAGCAGCCGAACCGTGGCGACAGGGGGTCTAGACGGTGAAGCTTTCTTT.

This clonotype was picked up many times. As DNA, the CDR3 is TGTGCCAGCAGCCGTAGCGGGAGAACAGATACGCAGTATTTT. Protein sequence: CASSRSGRTDTQYF. The J gene is TRBJ2-3, the V gene TRBV7-8, with 9 bases lining up with TRBD2. V gave up 5 bases and J gave up 3 bases; unmatched junction bases: 3. The CDR3 length is 14 residues. The germline gives CDR1 SGHVS, CDR2 FQNEAQ.

This clonotype turned up a few times. The rearrangement joins TRBV5-1 to TRBJ2-7, with a tentative D call TRBD1 (6 bases). The CDR3 is 18 amino acids. V was trimmed by 2 bases and J by 0 bases, leaving 21 bases between them. In germline, CDR1 is SGHRS, CDR2 YFSETQ. The CDR3 sequence: CASSLVPQGTNSSYEQYF. In DNA, the CDR3 is TGCGCCAGCAGCTTAGTGCCTCAGGGGACCAATAGCTCCTACGAGCAGTACTTC.

This clonotype was detected only a few times. This chain's CDR3 is CASSPTSGRFHEQYF. The DNA of the CDR3 is TGTGCCAGCAGCCCAACTAGCGGGAGGTTCCACGAGCAGTACTTC. The V and J genes are TRBV7-2 and TRBJ2-7, with 12 bases fitting TRBD2. Germline loops: CDR1 SGHTA, CDR2 FQGNSA. V dropped 5 bases and J dropped 5; count of bases not matched to a gene: 7. The CDR3 covers 15 residues.

This clonotype was found many times. CDR3 protein: CSVNRDNQETQYF. Here the CDR3 DNA reads TGCAGCGTTAACCGGGACAACCAAGAGACCCAGTACTTC. This sequence joins TRBV29-1 and TRBJ2-5; perhaps TRBD1 as D (6 bases). CDR3 length: 13 residues. With 5 bases removed from V and 0 bases from J, the gap between germline ends came to 10 bases. Germline assignment: CDR1 SQVTM and CDR2 ANQGSEA.

The sample holds many counts of this clonotype. Here the CDR3 DNA reads TGTGCCAGCAGCTTGGATAAAGCCGGAGAGCAGTACTTC. This sequence encodes CASSLDKAGEQYF. The chain links TRBV5-5 to TRBJ2-7; D unclear. Deletions cut 0 bases from V and 7 bases from J, with 11 bases between. The CDR3 contains 13 residues. Germline V gene sequence: CDR1 SGHKS, CDR2 YYEKEE (reference sequence).

This clonotype was seen at least ten times. V is TRBV5-1 and J is TRBJ2-5, with D possibly being TRBD1 or TRBD2 (5 bases each). This CDR3 has 14 residues. Deletions cut 3 bases from V and 1 base from J, with 10 bases between. Germline CDR1 reads SGHRS; CDR2 reads YFSETQ. CDR3 nucleotide sequence: TGCGCCAGCAGCTCACCGGGACCCCAAGAGACCCAGTACTTC. The encoded protein is CASSSPGPQETQYF.

This clonotype was seen more than once but under ten times. This sequence joins TRBV13 and TRBJ2-7; maybe TRBD1 (6 bases). Trimming cost V 5 bases and J 9 bases, with 17 bases left between them. CDR1 and CDR2 (germline): PRHDT, FYEKMQ (reference sequence). CDR3 size: 13 residues. The CDR3 DNA reads as TGTGCCAGCAGCGGCAGGGGAGAGAGCTTGCAGTACTTC. Translating gives CASSGRGESLQYF.

This clonotype has a count of ten or more. V usage is TRBV6-5 and J usage is TRBJ2-1; D not certain. CDR3 length: 13 residues. Germline CDR1 and CDR2: MNHEY and SVGAGI. V was pared by 2 bases and J by 10 bases, with 12 bases between. CDR3 sequence: CASSYELKTEQFF. CDR3 DNA: TGTGCCAGCAGTTACGAATTAAAGACCGAGCAGTTCTTC.

This clonotype was counted many times. V is TRBV29-1 and J is TRBJ2-7, with D unresolved. Trimming cost V 5 bases and J 6 bases, with 11 bases left between them. The germline gives CDR1 SQVTM, CDR2 ANQGSEA. The CDR3 is 11 residues long. CDR3: CSVWSSAEQYF. In DNA, the CDR3 is TGCAGCGTTTGGAGTTCCGCCGAGCAGTACTTC.

This clonotype was detected only once. The V gene is TRBV28, the J gene TRBJ2-1; 8 bases align to TRBD2. The germline gives CDR1 MDHEN, CDR2 SYDVKM. V gave up 7 bases and J gave up 2 bases; unmatched junction bases: 7. The CDR3 spans 15 residues. Here the CDR3 DNA reads TGTGCCAGCATCTCTCACGGGGGGGCCTACAATGAGCAGTTCTTC. Translating gives CASISHGGAYNEQFF.

This clonotype has ten or more counts. The CDR3 coding sequence is TGCGCCAGCAGGGCCCCCAGGGACCCCCGTAAAGATACGCAGTATTTT. Its protein product is CASRAPRDPRKDTQYF. The rearrangement links TRBV10-1 to TRBJ2-3, with D possibly being TRBD1 or TRBD2 (5 bases each). Germline CDR1 WNHNN, CDR2 SYGVQD (reference sequence). This CDR3 contains 16 residues. The ends were cut back, 6 bases at V and 5 bases at J, with 21 bases in the middle.

This clonotype has ten or more counts. CDR3 loop: CATSDPLIDRDSYNEQFF. CDR3 coding DNA: TGTGCCACCAGTGACCCCCTAATTGACAGGGACTCCTACAATGAGCAGTTCTTC. The rearrangement links TRBV24-1 to TRBJ2-1; 7 nucleotides line up with TRBD1. Germline-derived CDR1 and CDR2 are KGHDR and SFDVKD. The V segment lost 4 bases and the J segment 0 bases; nucleotides outside the gene matches: 11. The CDR3 spans 18 residues.

The CDR3 loop reads CASSIRRTVGGGTQYF. In nucleotides, the CDR3 is TGTGCCAGTTCGATTCGTAGGACGGTCGGAGGAGGGACCCAGTACTTC. The chain employs TRBV19 and TRBJ2-5; tentative D call: TRBD2 (5 bases). V lost 8 bases and J lost 7, with 26 bases in between. This CDR3 spans 16 amino acids. Germline assignment: CDR1 LNHDA and CDR2 SQIVND (reference sequence).

The table lists this clonotype with many counts. This chain links TRBV20-1 with TRBJ2-5; 11 bases agree with TRBD1. The CDR3 spans 13 residues. The germline CDR1 and CDR2 sequences are DFQATT and SNEGSKA (reference sequence). V lost 6 bases, J lost 8 bases, and 8 bases stayed unmatched. CDR3 nucleotides: TGCAGTGCAAAGGGACAGGGGGTTACTACCCAGTACTTC. Translated: CSAKGQGVTTQYF.

This clonotype was counted ten times or more. The rearrangement links TRBV24-1 to TRBJ2-5; 11 bases align to TRBD2. CDR1 is KGHDR, CDR2 SFDVKD, per germline. V was clipped by 3 bases and J by 5 bases; unmatched bases: 4. This CDR3 is 15 amino acids long. The DNA of the CDR3 is TGTGCCACCAGTGATCGACTAGCGGGAATGGAGACCCAGTACTTC. This encodes CATSDRLAGMETQYF.

This clonotype appeared many times. The J gene is TRBJ2-1, the V gene TRBV28, with a weak D call TRBD2 (6 bases). This CDR3 has 15 residues. From germline, CDR1 is MDHEN and CDR2 SYDVKM. V lost 5 bases to trimming and J lost 8 bases, with 19 bases between them. The DNA of the CDR3 is TGTGCCAGCAGTCTACTGGACTACCAGGACGATGAGCAGTTCTTC. Translation gives CASSLLDYQDDEQFF.

This clonotype was found many times. This rearrangement joins TRBV12-3 or TRBV12-4 to TRBJ1-1; D is undetermined. The CDR3 is made up of 12 amino acids. The V end was cut by 3 bases, the J end by 6 bases, with 8 bases between. CDR3 region: CASSFTGAEAFF. DNA for the CDR3: TGTGCCAGCAGTTTTACGGGAGCTGAAGCTTTCTTT.

With regard to this clonotype: One base away lies a much larger clone, so this may be a sequencing read error. The chain is built from TRBV20-1 and TRBJ2-7; no clear D. The CDR3 spans 13 residues. CDR1 is DFQATT, CDR2 SNEGSKA, per germline (reference sequence). CDR3 sequence: CSATLVDSYEHYF. The CDR3, as DNA: TGCAGTGCTACCCTTGTCGACTCCTACGAGCACTACTTC.

This clonotype appeared a few times. V is TRBV20-1 and J is TRBJ2-1; D may be TRBD1 (6 bases). V was cut by 6 bases and J by 3 bases, with 18 bases left in between. Germline CDR1 DFQATT, CDR2 SNEGSKA (reference sequence). This CDR3 is 15 amino acids long. CDR3 amino acids: CSAASPGDVYNEQFF. CDR3 DNA: TGCAGTGCCGCCTCTCCAGGGGATGTCTACAATGAGCAGTTCTTC.

This clonotype has at least ten counts. This chain joins TRBV19 and TRBJ2-4, with 9 bases lining up with TRBD2. V was pared by 4 bases and J by 9 bases, with 4 bases of the junction left unmatched. Germline CDR1 is LNHDA and CDR2 is SQIVND (reference sequence). CDR3 length: 13 amino acids. CDR3 sequence reads: CASSSGRAGIQYF. The CDR3 DNA sequence: TGTGCCAGTAGTAGCGGGAGGGCCGGCATTCAGTACTTC.

This clonotype showed up many times. The V gene is TRBV4-3, the J gene TRBJ2-1; the D is unclear. This CDR3 has 15 amino acids. V dropped 3 bases and J dropped 5 bases, with 14 bases sitting between them. Germline V gene sequence: CDR1 LGHNA, CDR2 YSLEER. The CDR3 bases are TGCGCCAGCAGCCAGAGAAGGGTCCAAGACAATGAGCAGTTCTTC. This gives the protein CASSQRRVQDNEQFF.

This clonotype was observed at least ten times. The rearrangement joins TRBV27 to TRBJ1-1, with 7 bases that match TRBD1. The length of the CDR3 is 14 residues. Germline values: CDR1 MNHEY, CDR2 SMNVEV (reference sequence). J lost 5 bases, V lost 10 bases, and 13 bases had no gene match. DNA for the CDR3: TGTGCCACCCTCAAATCAGGGGGAGGAACTGAAGCTTTCTTT. Translation gives CATLKSGGGTEAFF.